This is a list of T cell receptor beta chains from one sample in a study of T-cell memory formation after mild COVID-19. TCRdb processed the 5' RACE reads anew with MiXCR; each CDR3 protein has one entry. Of approximately 570,000 distinct CDR3 sequences listed, 15% to 20% were seen once; the top ten hold approximately 12%. The sample consisted of PBMCs or a T cell subset sorted from them (not recorded which). Receptor source: an adult woman who had mild COVID-19 (a few samples of this study predate the infection). Cell type and time point are not known. Each CDR3 is given with its conserved first and last residue. Size is omitted from some rows. Given values are once, few, many or a class for expanded clones.

>TRBJ1-2|16|TRBV27|few
CASKLLRDLQTGGYTF
>TRBJ1-2|14|TRBV4-3|.
CASSQPGQPYGYTF
>TRBJ1-2|18|TRBV7-9|few
CASSSRGTGIRSNYGYTF
>TRBJ2-1|17|TRBV5-5|few
CASSPNQAGVSYNEQFF
>TRBJ1-4|13|TRBV9|.
CASSVGDGEKLFF
>TRBJ1-2|13|TRBV20-1|.
CSPPGDRGAGYTF
>TRBJ2-2|13|TRBV19|.
CASTEARTGELFF
>TRBJ1-3|16|TRBV7-2|few
CASSSSLSRHGNTIYF
>TRBJ2-1|15|TRBV7-6|.
CASSFSGGPGDEQFF
>TRBJ2-7|14|TRBV12-3/TRBV12-4|many
CASSLGQLSYEQYF
>TRBJ2-1|14|TRBV12-3/TRBV12-4|.
CASSHLAGGNEQFF
>TRBJ2-1|15|TRBV5-1|few
CASSLGGYPYNEQFF
>TRBJ2-2|13|TRBV2|.
CASRYQGSGELFF
>TRBJ2-1|14|TRBV7-9|.
CASSPQGREIGQFF
>TRBJ2-7|13|TRBV10-3|.
CAISVSGPYEQYF
>TRBJ2-7|14|TRBV13|.
CASSMGLAWDEQYF
>TRBJ1-2|15|TRBV10-3|.
CAISESIRTPYGYTF
>TRBJ1-1|12|TRBV29-1|.
CSVEETGTEAFF
>TRBJ1-2|17|TRBV6-5|.
CASRPSGTGGAYYGYTF
>TRBJ2-7|15|TRBV7-2|few
CASSPTAGQGTEQYF
>TRBJ1-2|14|TRBV7-9|few
CASSTPTVPHGYTF
>TRBJ2-2|15|TRBV6-5|few
CATTGRGGKDGELFF
>TRBJ2-1|15|TRBV24-1|.
CATSDLAGLDNEQFF
>TRBJ1-1|15|TRBV6-2/TRBV6-3|.
CASTPRRTPPAEAFF
>TRBJ2-5|15|TRBV11-2|few
CASSLVLGTQETQYF
>TRBJ2-7|16|TRBV7-2|few
CASSSKRASGSYEQYF
>TRBJ2-2|18|TRBV11-3|.
CASSGRTSGRWGTGELFF
>TRBJ2-2|16|TRBV7-9|.
CASSPRWRINAGELFF
>TRBJ1-1|17|TRBV29-1|few
CSVEIPPLFSVNTEAFF
>TRBJ2-1|15|TRBV12-3/TRBV12-4|.
CASSPWLAGGNEQFF
>TRBJ2-7|14|TRBV9|few
CASSVDGSGYEQYF
>TRBJ2-7|12|TRBV20-1|many
CSAKREVLEQYF
>TRBJ1-1|16|TRBV6-1|few
CASSEIVGQANTEAFF
>TRBJ1-2|13|TRBV25-1|few
CASSGRDTGSYTF
>TRBJ2-6|11|TRBV3-1|.
CASSQRRVLTF
>TRBJ2-2|16|TRBV20-1|.
CSARPPQVGNTGELFF
>TRBJ2-1|15|TRBV7-9|.
CASSSDGTWDNEQFF
>TRBJ2-2|15|TRBV5-1|few
CASSLRTGSAGELFF
>TRBJ2-3|15|TRBV7-2|many
CASSLVGDRGDTQYF
>TRBJ2-1|12|TRBV5-4|.
CASSLRDHEQFF
>TRBJ2-7|14|TRBV18|once
CASSPLVSTGEQYF
>TRBJ2-1|15|TRBV10-3|.
CAISGAGASYNEQFF
>TRBJ2-5|15|TRBV7-2|.
CASSSSYLGEETQYF